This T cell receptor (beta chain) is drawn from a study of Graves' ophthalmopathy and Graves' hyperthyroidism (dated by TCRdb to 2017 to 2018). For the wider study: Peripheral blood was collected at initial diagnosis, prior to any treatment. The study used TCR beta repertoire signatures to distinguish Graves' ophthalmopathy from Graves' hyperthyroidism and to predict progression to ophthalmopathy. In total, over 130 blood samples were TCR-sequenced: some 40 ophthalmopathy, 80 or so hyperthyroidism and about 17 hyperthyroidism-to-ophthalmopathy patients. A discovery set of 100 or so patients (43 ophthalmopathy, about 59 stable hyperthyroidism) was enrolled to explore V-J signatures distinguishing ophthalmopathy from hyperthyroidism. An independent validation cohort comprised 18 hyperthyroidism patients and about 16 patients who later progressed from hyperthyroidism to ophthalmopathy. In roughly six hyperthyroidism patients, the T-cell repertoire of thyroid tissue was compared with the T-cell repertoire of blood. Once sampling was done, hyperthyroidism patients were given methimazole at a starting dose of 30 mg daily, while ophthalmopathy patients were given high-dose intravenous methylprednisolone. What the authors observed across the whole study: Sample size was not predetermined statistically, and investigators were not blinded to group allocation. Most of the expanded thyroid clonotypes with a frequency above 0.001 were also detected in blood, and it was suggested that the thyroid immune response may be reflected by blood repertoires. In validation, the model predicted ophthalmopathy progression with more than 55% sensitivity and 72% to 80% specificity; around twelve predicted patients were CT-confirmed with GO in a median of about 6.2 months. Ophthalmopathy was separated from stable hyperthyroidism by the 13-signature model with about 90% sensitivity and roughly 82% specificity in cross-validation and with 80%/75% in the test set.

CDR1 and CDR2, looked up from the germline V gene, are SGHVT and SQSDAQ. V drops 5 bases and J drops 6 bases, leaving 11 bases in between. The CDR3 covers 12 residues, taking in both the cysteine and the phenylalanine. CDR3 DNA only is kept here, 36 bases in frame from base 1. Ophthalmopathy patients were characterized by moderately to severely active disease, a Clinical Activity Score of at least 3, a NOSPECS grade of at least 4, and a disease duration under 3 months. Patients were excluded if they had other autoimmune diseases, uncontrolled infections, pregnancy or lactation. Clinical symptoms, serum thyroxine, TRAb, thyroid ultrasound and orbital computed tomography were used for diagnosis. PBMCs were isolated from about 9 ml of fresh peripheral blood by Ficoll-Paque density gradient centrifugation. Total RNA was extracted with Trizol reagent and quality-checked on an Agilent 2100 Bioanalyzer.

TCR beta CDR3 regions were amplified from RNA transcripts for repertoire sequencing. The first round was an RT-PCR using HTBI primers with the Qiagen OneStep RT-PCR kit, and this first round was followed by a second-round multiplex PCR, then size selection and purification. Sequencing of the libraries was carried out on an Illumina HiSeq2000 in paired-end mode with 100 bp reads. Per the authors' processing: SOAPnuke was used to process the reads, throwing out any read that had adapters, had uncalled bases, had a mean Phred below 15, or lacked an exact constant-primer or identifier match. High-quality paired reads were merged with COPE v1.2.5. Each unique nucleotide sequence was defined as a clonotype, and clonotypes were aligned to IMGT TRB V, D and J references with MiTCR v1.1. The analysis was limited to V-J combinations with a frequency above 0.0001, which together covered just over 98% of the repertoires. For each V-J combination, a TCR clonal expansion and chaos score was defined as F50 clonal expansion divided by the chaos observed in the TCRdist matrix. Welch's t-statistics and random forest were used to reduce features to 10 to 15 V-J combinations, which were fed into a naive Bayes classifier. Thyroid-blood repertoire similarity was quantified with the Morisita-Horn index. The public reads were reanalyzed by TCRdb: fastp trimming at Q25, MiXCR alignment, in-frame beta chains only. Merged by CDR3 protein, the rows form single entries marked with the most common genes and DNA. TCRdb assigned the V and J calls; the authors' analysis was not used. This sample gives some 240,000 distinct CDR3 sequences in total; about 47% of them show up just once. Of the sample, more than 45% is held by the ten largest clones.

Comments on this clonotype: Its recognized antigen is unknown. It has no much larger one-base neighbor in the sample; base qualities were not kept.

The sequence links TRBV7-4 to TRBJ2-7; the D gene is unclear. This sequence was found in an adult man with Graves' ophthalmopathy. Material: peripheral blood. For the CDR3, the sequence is CASSPLVGEQYF. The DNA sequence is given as TGTGCCAGCAGCCCCCTCGTGGGCGAGCAGTACTTC.